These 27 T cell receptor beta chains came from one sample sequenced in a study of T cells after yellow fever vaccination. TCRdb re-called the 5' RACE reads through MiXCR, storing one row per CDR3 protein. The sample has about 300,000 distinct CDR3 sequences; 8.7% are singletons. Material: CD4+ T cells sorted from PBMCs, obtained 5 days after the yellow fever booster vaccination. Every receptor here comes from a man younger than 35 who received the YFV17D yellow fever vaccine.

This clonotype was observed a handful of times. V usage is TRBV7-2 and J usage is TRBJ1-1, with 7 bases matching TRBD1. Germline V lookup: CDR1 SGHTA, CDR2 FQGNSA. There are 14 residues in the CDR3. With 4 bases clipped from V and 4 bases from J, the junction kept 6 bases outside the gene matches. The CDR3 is CASSSQGGVTEAFF. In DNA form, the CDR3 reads TGTGCCAGCAGCTCCCAGGGGGGCGTCACTGAAGCTTTCTTT. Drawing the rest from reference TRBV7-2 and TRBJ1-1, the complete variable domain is GAGVSQSPSNKVTEKGKDVELRCDPISGHTALYWYRQSLGQGLEFLIYFQGNSAPDKSGLPSDRFSAERTGGSVSTLTIQRTQQEDSAVYLCASSSQGGVTEAFFGQGTRLTVV.

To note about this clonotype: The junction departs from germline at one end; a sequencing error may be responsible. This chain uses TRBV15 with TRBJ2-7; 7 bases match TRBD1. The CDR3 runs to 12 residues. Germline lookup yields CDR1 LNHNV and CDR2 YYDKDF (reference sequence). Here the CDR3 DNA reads TGTGCCACCAGCACTTACTCGGGACAGATGATGTTC. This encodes CATSTYSGQMMF.

CDR3: CASSFERTGNQHGYTF. CDR3 coding DNA: TGTGCCAGCAGCTTTGAACGGACAGGGAATCAGCATGGCTACACCTTC. The V gene is TRBV12-1, the J gene TRBJ1-2; the table's TRBD1 call for D was not verified on the DNA. TRBV12-1 is a pseudogene segment. CDR3 length equals 16 residues.

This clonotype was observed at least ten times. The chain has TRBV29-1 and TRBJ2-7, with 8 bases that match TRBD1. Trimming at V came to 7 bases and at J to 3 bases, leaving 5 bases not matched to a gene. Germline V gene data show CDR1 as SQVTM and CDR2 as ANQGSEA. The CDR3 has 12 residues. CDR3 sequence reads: CSGRTGGYEQYF. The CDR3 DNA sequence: TGCAGCGGGCGCACAGGGGGCTACGAGCAGTACTTC.

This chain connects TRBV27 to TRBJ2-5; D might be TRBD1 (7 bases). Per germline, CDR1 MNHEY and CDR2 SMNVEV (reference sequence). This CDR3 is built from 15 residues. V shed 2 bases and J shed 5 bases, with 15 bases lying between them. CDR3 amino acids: CASSLTRTGGETQYF. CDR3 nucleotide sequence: TGTGCCAGCAGTTTAACTCGGACAGGAGGGGAGACCCAGTACTTC.

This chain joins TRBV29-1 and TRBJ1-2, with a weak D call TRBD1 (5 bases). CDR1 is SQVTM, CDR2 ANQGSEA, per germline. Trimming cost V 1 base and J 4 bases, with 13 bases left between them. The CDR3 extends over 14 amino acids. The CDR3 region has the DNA TGCAGCGTTGAAGGTGGGGGTAGAGGCTATGGCTACACCTTC. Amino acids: CSVEGGGRGYGYTF.

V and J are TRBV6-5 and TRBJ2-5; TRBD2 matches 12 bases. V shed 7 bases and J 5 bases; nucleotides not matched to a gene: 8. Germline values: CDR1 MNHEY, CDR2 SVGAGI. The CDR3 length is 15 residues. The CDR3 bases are TGTGCCAGCAATCTCCTAGCGGGGGGGCGTGAGACCCAGTACTTC. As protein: CASNLLAGGRETQYF.

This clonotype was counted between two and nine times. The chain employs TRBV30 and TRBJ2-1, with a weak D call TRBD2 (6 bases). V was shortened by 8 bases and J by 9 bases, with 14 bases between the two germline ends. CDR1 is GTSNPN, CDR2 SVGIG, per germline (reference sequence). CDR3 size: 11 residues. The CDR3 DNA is TGTGCCCGGTCGGGCGGGGCTGAGCAGTTCTTC. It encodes CARSGGAEQFF.

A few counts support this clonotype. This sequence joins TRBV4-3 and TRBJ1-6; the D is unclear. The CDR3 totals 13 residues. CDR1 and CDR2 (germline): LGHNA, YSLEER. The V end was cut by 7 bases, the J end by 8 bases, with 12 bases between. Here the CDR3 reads CASMRLRDSPLHF. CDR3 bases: TGCGCCAGCATGAGGCTACGGGATTCACCCCTCCACTTT.

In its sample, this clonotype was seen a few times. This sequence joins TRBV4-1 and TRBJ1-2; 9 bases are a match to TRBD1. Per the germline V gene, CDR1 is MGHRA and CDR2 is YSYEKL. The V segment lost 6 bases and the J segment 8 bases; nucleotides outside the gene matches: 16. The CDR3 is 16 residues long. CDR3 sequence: CASSRPGTGLLGGYTF. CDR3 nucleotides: TGCGCCAGCAGTCGTCCCGGGACAGGGTTGCTCGGGGGCTACACCTTC.

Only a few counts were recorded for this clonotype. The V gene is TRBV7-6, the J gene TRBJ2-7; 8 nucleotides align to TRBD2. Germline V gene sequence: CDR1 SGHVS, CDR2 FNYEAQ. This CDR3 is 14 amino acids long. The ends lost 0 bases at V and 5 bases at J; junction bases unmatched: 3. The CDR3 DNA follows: TGTGCCAGCAGCTTAGCCCTCGGGGGGGACGAGCAGTACTTC. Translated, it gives CASSLALGGDEQYF.

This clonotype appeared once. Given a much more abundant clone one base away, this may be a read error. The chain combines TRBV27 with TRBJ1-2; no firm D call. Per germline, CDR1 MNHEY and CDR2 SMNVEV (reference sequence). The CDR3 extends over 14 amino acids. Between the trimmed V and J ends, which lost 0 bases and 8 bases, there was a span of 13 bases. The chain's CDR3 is CASSLSGMWEGYTF. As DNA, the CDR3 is TGTGCCAGCAGTTTATCCGGGATGTGGGAGGGCTACACCTTC.

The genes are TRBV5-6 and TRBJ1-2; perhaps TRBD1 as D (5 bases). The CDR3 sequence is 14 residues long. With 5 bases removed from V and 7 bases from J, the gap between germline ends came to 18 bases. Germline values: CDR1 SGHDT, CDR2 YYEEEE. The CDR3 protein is CASRGAVGAAGYTF. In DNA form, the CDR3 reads TGTGCCAGCAGAGGGGCAGTAGGGGCGGCTGGCTACACCTTC.

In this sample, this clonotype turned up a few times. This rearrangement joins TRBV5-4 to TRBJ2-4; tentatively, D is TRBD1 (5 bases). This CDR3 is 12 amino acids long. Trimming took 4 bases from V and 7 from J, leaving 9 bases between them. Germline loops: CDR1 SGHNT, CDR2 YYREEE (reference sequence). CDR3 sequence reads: CASSADKNIQYF. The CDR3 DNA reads TGTGCCAGCAGCGCGGACAAGAACATTCAGTACTTC.

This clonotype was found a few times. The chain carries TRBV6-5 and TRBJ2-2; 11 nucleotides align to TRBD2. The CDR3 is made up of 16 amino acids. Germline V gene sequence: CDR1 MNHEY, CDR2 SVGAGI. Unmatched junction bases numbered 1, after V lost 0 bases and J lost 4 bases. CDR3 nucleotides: TGTGCCAGCAGTTACTCTACTAGCGGGGGCACCGGGGAGCTGTTTTTT. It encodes CASSYSTSGGTGELFF.

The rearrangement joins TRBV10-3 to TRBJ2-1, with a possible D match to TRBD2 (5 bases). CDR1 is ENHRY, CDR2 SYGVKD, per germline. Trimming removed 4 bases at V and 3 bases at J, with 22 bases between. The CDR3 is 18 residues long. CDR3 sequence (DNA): TGTGCCATCAGTGGACCTTCTTCGGGGAGAGGGTTCTACAATGAGCAGTTCTTC. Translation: CAISGPSSGRGFYNEQFF.

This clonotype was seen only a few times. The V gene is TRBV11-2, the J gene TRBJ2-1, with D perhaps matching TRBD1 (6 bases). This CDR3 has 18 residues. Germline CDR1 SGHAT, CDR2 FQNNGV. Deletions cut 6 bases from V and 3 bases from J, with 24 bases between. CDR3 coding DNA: TGTGCCAGCAGGACCAGTGGCGGGTCCAGGGGAAGCTACAATGAGCAGTTCTTC. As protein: CASRTSGGSRGSYNEQFF.

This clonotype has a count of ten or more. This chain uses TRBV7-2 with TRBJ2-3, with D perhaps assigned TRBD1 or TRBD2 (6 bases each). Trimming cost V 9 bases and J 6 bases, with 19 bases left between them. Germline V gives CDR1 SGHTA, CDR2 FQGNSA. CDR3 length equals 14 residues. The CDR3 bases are TGTGCCAGTAGCCGGAGGGGGGCCCCGGATACGCAGTATTTT. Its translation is CASSRRGAPDTQYF.

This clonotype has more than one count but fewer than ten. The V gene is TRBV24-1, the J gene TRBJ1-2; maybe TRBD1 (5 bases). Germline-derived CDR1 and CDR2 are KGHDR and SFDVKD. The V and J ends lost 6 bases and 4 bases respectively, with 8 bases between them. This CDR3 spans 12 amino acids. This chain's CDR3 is CATSTGVYGYTF. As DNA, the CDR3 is TGTGCCACCAGTACAGGAGTCTATGGCTACACCTTC.

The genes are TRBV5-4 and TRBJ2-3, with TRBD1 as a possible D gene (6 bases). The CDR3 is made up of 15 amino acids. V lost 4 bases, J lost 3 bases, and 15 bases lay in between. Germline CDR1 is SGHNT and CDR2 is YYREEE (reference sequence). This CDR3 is CASSTTGFKTDTQYF. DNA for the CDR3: TGTGCCAGCAGCACCACAGGGTTTAAAACAGATACGCAGTATTTT. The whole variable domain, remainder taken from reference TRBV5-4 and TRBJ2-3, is ETGVTQSPTHLIKTRGQQVTLRCSSQSGHNTVSWYQQALGQGPQFIFQYYREEENGRGNFPPRFSGLQFPNYSSELNVNALELDDSALYLCASSTTGFKTDTQYFGPGTRLTVL.

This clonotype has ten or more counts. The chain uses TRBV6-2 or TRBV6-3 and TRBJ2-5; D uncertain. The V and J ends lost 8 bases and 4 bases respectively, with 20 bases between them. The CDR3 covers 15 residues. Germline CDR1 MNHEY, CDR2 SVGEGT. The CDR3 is CASGISHAGLETQYF. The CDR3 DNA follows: TGTGCCAGCGGGATCTCCCACGCCGGGCTAGAGACCCAGTACTTC.

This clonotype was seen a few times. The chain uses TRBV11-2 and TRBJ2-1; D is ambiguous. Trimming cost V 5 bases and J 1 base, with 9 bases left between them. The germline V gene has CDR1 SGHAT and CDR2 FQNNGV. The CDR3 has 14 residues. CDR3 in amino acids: CASSRSLSYNEQFF. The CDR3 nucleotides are TGTGCCAGCAGCCGATCCCTTTCCTACAATGAGCAGTTCTTC.

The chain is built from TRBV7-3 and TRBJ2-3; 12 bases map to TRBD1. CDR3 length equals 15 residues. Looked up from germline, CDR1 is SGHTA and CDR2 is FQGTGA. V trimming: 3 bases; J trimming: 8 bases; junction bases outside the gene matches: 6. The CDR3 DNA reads TGTGCCAGCAGCTTTGGGACAGGGGGCCTAGGTACGCAGTATTTT. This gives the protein CASSFGTGGLGTQYF.

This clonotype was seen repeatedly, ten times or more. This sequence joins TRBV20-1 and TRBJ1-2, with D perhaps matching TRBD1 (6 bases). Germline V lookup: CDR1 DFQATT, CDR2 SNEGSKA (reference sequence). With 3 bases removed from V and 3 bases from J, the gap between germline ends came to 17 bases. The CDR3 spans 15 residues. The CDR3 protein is CSASQGQGSDYGYTF. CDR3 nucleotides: TGCAGTGCTAGCCAGGGGCAAGGTAGTGACTATGGCTACACCTTC.

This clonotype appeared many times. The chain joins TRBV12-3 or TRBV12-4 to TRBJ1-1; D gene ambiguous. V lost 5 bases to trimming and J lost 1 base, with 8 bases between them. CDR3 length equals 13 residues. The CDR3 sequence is CASSPRQNTEAFF. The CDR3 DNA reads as TGTGCCAGCAGTCCCCGGCAGAACACTGAAGCTTTCTTT.

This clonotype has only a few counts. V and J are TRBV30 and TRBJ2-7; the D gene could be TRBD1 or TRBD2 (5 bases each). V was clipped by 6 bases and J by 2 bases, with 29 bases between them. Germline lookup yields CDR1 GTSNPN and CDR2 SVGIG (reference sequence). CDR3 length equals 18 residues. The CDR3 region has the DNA TGTGCCTGTTTGCCCCTTTTGGGAACAGGCGAGGGGACCTACGAGCAGTACTTC. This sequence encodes CACLPLLGTGEGTYEQYF.

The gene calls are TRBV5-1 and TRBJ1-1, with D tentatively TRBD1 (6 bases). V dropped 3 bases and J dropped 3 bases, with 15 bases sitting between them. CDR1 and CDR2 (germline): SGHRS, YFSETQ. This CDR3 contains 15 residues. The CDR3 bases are TGCGCCAGCAGCTCACAGGGAAAGGGGGACACTGAAGCTTTCTTT. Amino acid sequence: CASSSQGKGDTEAFF.